The T cell receptor (beta chain) described here comes from a study of blood T cell repertoires in COVID-19. In the study overall: Whether acute or convalescent, the COVID-19 samples came from the United States, Italy and Spain.

In the authors' workflow: Counts of nucleated cells, estimated from reference gene primer amplification, were obtained. TCRdb's copy holds only in-frame clones and misses some; the assay was immunoSEQ multiplex PCR. That table furnishes V, J and clone size, whereas the DNA furnished D and trimming. The repertoire holds a few hundred thousand clones, with around 86% as singletons. V was trimmed by 3 bases and J by 0 bases, leaving 12 bases between them. The CDR3 runs 16 residues. Germline CDR1 LNHDA, CDR2 SQIVND (reference sequence). Sequencing used peripheral blood. The chain couples TRBV19 to TRBJ2-1, with a tentative D call TRBD2 (6 bases). The TCR comes from a man between 45 and 60 years old with active or convalescent COVID-19. DNA of the CDR3: TGTGCCAGTAGTATGACACTAGCTAACTCCTACAATGAGCAGTTCTTC. This sequence encodes CASSMTLANSYNEQFF.